The 17 T cell receptor beta chains in this list originate from one sample, sequenced in a study of cytomegalovirus exposure and HLA in healthy donors. PCR used 60 Vbeta primers and 13 Jbeta primers. Profiled with immunoSEQ multiplex PCR; TCRdb holds only in-frame clones, not every one. Of around 120,000 clones listed, 80% are singletons. What was sequenced was PBMCs. Receptors were obtained from a woman aged 40 to 50 in good health and CMV-seronegative.

In DNA, the CDR3 is TGTGCCAGCAGTTCCGTGTTCTACGAGCAGTACTTC. Translated, it gives CASSSVFYEQYF. This chain uses TRBV28 with TRBJ2-7; D is unresolved. The germline V and J ends were trimmed by 4 bases and 3 bases, with 7 bases remaining between them. Looked up from germline, CDR1 is MDHEN and CDR2 is SYDVKM. This CDR3 has 12 residues.

This chain joins TRBV4-2 and TRBJ1-4; D is ambiguous. V was shortened by 1 base and J by 0 bases, with 9 bases between the two germline ends. CDR3 size: 16 residues. Germline-derived CDR1 and CDR2 are LGHNA and YNFKEQ. CDR3 DNA: TGTGCCAGCAGCCAAGGCACAGCAGCAACTAATGAAAAACTGTTTTTT. Residues: CASSQGTAATNEKLFF.

This chain uses TRBV29-1 with TRBJ1-2, with D maybe TRBD1 (6 bases). Germline CDR1 reads SQVTM; CDR2 reads ANQGSEA. Trimming took off 4 bases at V and 8 bases at J, with 14 bases between the two ends. This CDR3 comprises 12 residues. The CDR3 DNA sequence: TGCAGCGTTGTCGGGGGGCGTGGGGGCTACACCTTC. As protein: CSVVGGRGGYTF.

This chain connects TRBV6-6 to TRBJ2-1, with 7 bases aligning to TRBD2. In germline, CDR1 is MNHNY, CDR2 SVGAGI (reference sequence). The trim removed 2 bases at V and 8 bases at J, leaving 0 bases unmatched. The CDR3 runs 12 residues. This CDR3 is CASSYGGDEQFF. CDR3 coding DNA: TGTGCCAGCAGTTACGGGGGGGATGAGCAGTTCTTC.

This chain uses TRBV18 with TRBJ1-1; TRBD1 is a possible D gene (5 bases). The CDR3 contains 16 residues. V was pared by 2 bases and J by 1 base, with 14 bases between. Germline CDR1 KGHSH, CDR2 LQKENI. CDR3 amino acids: CASSPIPLGPNTEAFF. The CDR3 DNA is TGTGCCAGCTCACCAATCCCGCTGGGGCCGAACACTGAAGCTTTCTTT.

V is TRBV29-1 and J is TRBJ2-1; D might be TRBD2 (6 bases). Germline CDR1 SQVTM, CDR2 ANQGSEA. The CDR3 contains 12 residues. V was trimmed by 0 bases and J by 9 bases, leaving 9 bases between them. CDR3 in DNA: TGCAGCGTTGAAGATTTGGGGGGTGAGCAGTTCTTC. It translates to CSVEDLGGEQFF.

The CDR3 nucleotides are TGTGCCAGCAGTGAAGGGACAGGGGCGGGTCAGCCCCAGCATTTT. It encodes CASSEGTGAGQPQHF. This sequence joins TRBV2 and TRBJ1-5; TRBD1 matches 9 bases. Trimming took 1 base from V and 6 from J; bases not matched to a gene: 4. The germline V gene has CDR1 SNHLY and CDR2 FYNNEI. CDR3 size: 15 residues.

V usage is TRBV1 and J usage is TRBJ1-1. TRBV1 is a pseudogene locus. The CDR3 is 17 amino acids. The CDR3 DNA reads TGCACCAGCAGCCAAGACCCCTCGGGTGGAGGAGACACTGAAGCTTTCTTT. Translation gives CTSSQDPSGGGDTEAFF.

The chain uses TRBV2 and TRBJ2-1; 10 bases line up with TRBD2. The CDR3 is 16 amino acids. CDR1 and CDR2 from the germline V gene are SNHLY and FYNNEI. The V gene end was trimmed by 4 bases and the J gene end by 9 bases; junction bases not matched to a gene: 12. This chain's CDR3 is CASSAGSGRASGEQFF. The CDR3 nucleotides read TGTGCCAGCAGTGCGGGGAGCGGGAGGGCTTCGGGTGAGCAGTTCTTC.

For the CDR3, the DNA is TGTGCCAGCAGTCCTCAGAGGGGGTCCTATGGCTACACCTTC. Residues: CASSPQRGSYGYTF. The genes are TRBV6-6 and TRBJ1-2; D may be TRBD1 (6 bases). Trimming shortened V by 5 bases and J by 4 bases, and 14 bases separated the two germline ends. This CDR3 is built from 14 residues. Germline CDR1 MNHNY, CDR2 SVGAGI (reference sequence).

This chain joins TRBV19 and TRBJ2-5; TRBD2 matches at 9 bases. The ends lost 6 bases at V and 4 bases at J; junction bases unmatched: 6. Germline CDR1 is LNHDA and CDR2 is SQIVND (reference sequence). This CDR3 comprises 14 residues. For the CDR3, the DNA is TGTGCCAGTAGCACAGTAGCGGGAGTAGAGACCCAGTACTTC. This gives the protein CASSTVAGVETQYF.

This clone turned up a few times. The gene calls are TRBV4-3 and TRBJ1-1; D perhaps matches TRBD1 (5 bases). Deletions cut 5 bases from V and 5 bases from J, with 15 bases between. Germline V gene lookup returns CDR1 LGHNA and CDR2 YSLEER. CDR3 length equals 14 residues. Here the CDR3 reads CASSVQESSTEAFF. CDR3 bases: TGCGCCAGCAGCGTACAGGAATCAAGTACTGAAGCTTTCTTT.

V gene TRBV4-2 combines with J gene TRBJ1-2, with 9 bases that match TRBD1. CDR1 and CDR2 (germline): LGHNA, YNFKEQ. The CDR3 sequence is 15 residues long. J lost 5 bases, V lost 4 bases, and 8 bases had no gene match. The CDR3 DNA reads as TGTGCCAGCAGCCCCCAGGGACAGGGAAGGTATGGCTACACCTTC. It translates to CASSPQGQGRYGYTF.

This sequence joins TRBV5-1 and TRBJ2-1; TRBD2 aligns across 8 bases. Trimming cost V 0 bases and J 7 bases; bases outside gene matches: 6. Germline V gene sequence: CDR1 SGHRS, CDR2 YFSETQ. The CDR3 is 15 amino acids. CDR3 nucleotides: TGCGCCAGCAGCTTGGTTCGGGAGGGCCGGAATGAGCAGTTCTTC. Translated, it gives CASSLVREGRNEQFF.

V is TRBV13 and J is TRBJ2-1; possible D gene TRBD1, 5 bases. The germline V and J ends were trimmed by 5 bases and 10 bases, with 27 bases remaining between them. CDR3 length: 17 residues. Germline CDR1 PRHDT, CDR2 FYEKMQ (reference sequence). The chain's CDR3 is CASSQNRIQDGANEQFF. Here the CDR3 DNA reads TGTGCCAGCAGCCAAAACCGAATACAGGATGGAGCCAACGAGCAGTTCTTC.

This clone has just one count. The J gene is TRBJ2-2, the V gene TRBV2; the match to TRBD1 covers 10 bases. CDR3 length: 15 residues. The V segment lost 8 bases and the J segment 2 bases; nucleotides outside the gene matches: 5. Germline CDR1 SNHLY, CDR2 FYNNEI. The CDR3 spells CASGQGETNTGELFF. The CDR3 DNA is TGTGCCAGCGGACAGGGGGAAACCAACACCGGGGAGCTGTTTTTT.

The chain couples TRBV6-5 to TRBJ2-1, with a tentative D call TRBD2 (7 bases). The V and J ends lost 0 bases and 4 bases respectively, with 13 bases between them. This CDR3 is built from 16 residues. Germline V CDR1 and CDR2: MNHEY, SVGAGI. The chain's CDR3 is CASSYSEGGPYNEQFF. In DNA, the CDR3 is TGTGCCAGCAGTTACTCGGAGGGGGGGCCTTACAATGAGCAGTTCTTC.